The 27 T cell receptor beta chains below all came from one sample that was sequenced in a study of shared clonotypes between healthy human individuals. Sequencing was performed with immunoSEQ multiplex PCR; in TCRdb, only in-frame clones are kept and a portion is missing. The sample has approximately 500,000 clones, almost 97% seen once. The specimen was naive CD4+ T cells sorted from blood. Subset described: CD45RA+ positively selected. Receptors originate from a woman under 40 in good health.

This chain uses TRBV29-1 with TRBJ1-1; D may be TRBD1 (6 bases). Germline CDR1 reads SQVTM; CDR2 reads ANQGSEA. V dropped 5 bases and J dropped 3 bases, with 19 bases sitting between them. The CDR3 has 15 residues. The CDR3 sequence: CSVTGASDPYTEAFF. The CDR3, as DNA: TGCAGCGTTACGGGGGCATCCGACCCCTACACTGAAGCTTTCTTT. The full variable domain, with the rest looked up from reference TRBV29-1 and TRBJ1-1, is SAVISQKPSRDICQRGTSLTIQCQVDSQVTMMFWYRQQPGQSLTLIATANQGSEATYESGFVIDKFPISRPNLTFSTLTVSNMSPEDSSIYLCSVTGASDPYTEAFFGQGTRLTVV.

This clone was recorded only once. The CDR3 loop reads CASSLIFPTGELFF. CDR3 in DNA: TGCGCCAGCAGCCTAATCTTCCCCACCGGGGAGCTGTTTTTT. The chain is built from TRBV5-1 and TRBJ2-2; D is ambiguous. The CDR3 totals 14 residues. V lost 4 bases to trimming and J lost 4 bases, with 11 bases between them. Germline CDR1 SGHRS, CDR2 YFSETQ.

The V and J genes are TRBV30 and TRBJ2-7; D unresolved. In germline, CDR1 is GTSNPN, CDR2 SVGIG (reference sequence). This CDR3 spans 14 amino acids. With 3 bases removed from V and 0 bases from J, the gap between germline ends came to 12 bases. The CDR3 is CAWSRPPSSYEQYF. The DNA for the CDR3 is TGTGCCTGGAGCAGGCCCCCAAGCTCCTACGAGCAGTACTTC.

This chain joins TRBV7-2 and TRBJ1-2; 8 bases line up with TRBD1. The CDR3 totals 14 residues. After removal of 1 base from V and 4 bases from J, the junction contained 2 bases not matched to a gene. CDR1 is SGHTA and CDR2 is FQGNSA in the germline V gene. The CDR3 DNA reads TGTGCCAGCAGCTTAGGGGACAGGCTCTATGGCTACACCTTC. Translated, it gives CASSLGDRLYGYTF. The variable domain in full, with the rest retrieved from reference TRBV7-2 and TRBJ1-2, is GAGVSQSPSNKVTEKGKDVELRCDPISGHTALYWYRQSLGQGLEFLIYFQGNSAPDKSGLPSDRFSAERTGGSVSTLTIQRTQQEDSAVYLCASSLGDRLYGYTFGSGTRLTVV.

The V and J genes are TRBV10-1 and TRBJ2-3; D possibly corresponds to TRBD2 (5 bases). The CDR3 has 14 residues. V lost 4 bases, J lost 4 bases, and 12 bases lay in between. From germline, CDR1 is WNHNN and CDR2 SYGVQD (reference sequence). The CDR3 loop reads CASSGTTGADTQYF. The CDR3 DNA follows: TGCGCCAGCAGTGGAACTACCGGGGCAGATACGCAGTATTTT.

The V gene is TRBV5-4, the J gene TRBJ1-1; 9 bases map to TRBD1. The CDR3 spans 16 residues. Trimming took 4 bases from V and 1 from J; bases not matched to a gene: 8. The germline V gene has CDR1 SGHNT and CDR2 YYREEE (reference sequence). CDR3 region: CASSTQRTGENTEAFF. DNA of the CDR3: TGTGCCAGCAGCACTCAGAGGACAGGGGAGAACACTGAAGCTTTCTTT.

On this clone: The same CDR3 is also encoded by other DNA sequences in this sample. V usage is TRBV28 and J usage is TRBJ2-3; unclear D gene. The CDR3 has 15 residues. CDR1 is MDHEN and CDR2 is SYDVKM in the germline V gene. V lost 3 bases, J lost 0 bases, and 10 bases lay in between. The CDR3 spells CASSFGGTSTDTQYF. CDR3 DNA: TGTGCCAGCAGTTTTGGTGGAACTAGCACAGATACGCAGTATTTT.

The genes are TRBV11-1 and TRBJ2-1, with D uncertain. V dropped 2 bases and J dropped 7 bases, with 6 bases sitting between them. The CDR3 is 12 amino acids. Germline CDR1 and CDR2: SGHAT and FQDESV (reference sequence). The CDR3 DNA sequence: TGTGCCAGCAGCTTACGAGCGAATGAGCAGTTCTTC. Amino acid sequence: CASSLRANEQFF. The whole variable domain, filled in from reference TRBV11-1 and TRBJ2-1, reads EAEVAQSPRYKITEKSQAVAFWCDPISGHATLYWYRQILGQGPELLVQFQDESVVDDSQLPKDRFSAERLKGVDSTLKIQPAELGDSAMYLCASSLRANEQFFGPGTRLTVL.

The chain uses TRBV7-8 and TRBJ2-7; 9 bases match TRBD1. Germline loops: CDR1 SGHVS, CDR2 FQNEAQ. V gave up 5 bases and J gave up 0 bases; unmatched junction bases: 5. There are 15 residues in the CDR3. The CDR3 loop is CASSQRTGVSYEQYF. The DNA for the CDR3 is TGTGCCAGCAGCCAAAGGACAGGGGTCTCCTACGAGCAGTACTTC.

V usage is TRBV28 and J usage is TRBJ2-7; 12 bases are shared with TRBD2. CDR1 is MDHEN, CDR2 SYDVKM, per germline. Trimming cost V 4 bases and J 4 bases; bases outside gene matches: 5. There are 15 residues in the CDR3. CDR3 residues: CASSSTSGSRYEQYF. CDR3 nucleotides: TGTGCCAGCAGTTCGACTAGCGGGAGTAGGTACGAGCAGTACTTC.

This clone was recorded only once. The chain is built from TRBV19 and TRBJ1-5; a possible D gene is TRBD1 (5 bases). CDR1 and CDR2 (germline): LNHDA, SQIVND (reference sequence). Deletions cut 10 bases from V and 7 bases from J, with 20 bases between. This CDR3 region has 14 residues. The CDR3 DNA reads TGTGCCACAGGGAGTGGGTCTCCCGGACAGCCCCAGCATTTT. Its translation is CATGSGSPGQPQHF.

This clone was seen a handful of times. The J gene is TRBJ2-7, the V gene TRBV20-1, with unresolved D. The germline V gene has CDR1 DFQATT and CDR2 SNEGSKA (reference sequence). Trimming stripped 7 bases from V and 9 bases from J, with 10 bases between. The CDR3 sequence is 9 residues long. The CDR3 is CSVRPGQYF. As DNA, the CDR3 is TGCAGTGTTCGTCCGGGGCAGTACTTC.

V gene TRBV5-1 combines with J gene TRBJ1-1, with D possibly TRBD1 on 6 matching bases. Germline V lookup: CDR1 SGHRS, CDR2 YFSETQ. The CDR3 is made up of 14 amino acids. V gave up 4 bases and J gave up 1 base, with 11 bases separating them. The CDR3 is CASSPRGENTEAFF. CDR3 nucleotides: TGCGCCAGCAGCCCGAGGGGGGAGAACACTGAAGCTTTCTTT.

The chain links TRBV18 to TRBJ1-1, with unresolved D. This CDR3 region has 13 residues. The germline V and J ends were trimmed by 3 bases and 6 bases, with 11 bases remaining between them. Germline loops: CDR1 KGHSH, CDR2 LQKENI. The CDR3 DNA reads as TGTGCCAGCTCACCCCCGGCGAGGGCTGAAGCTTTCTTT. Protein product: CASSPPARAEAFF. The variable domain in full, completed from reference TRBV18 and TRBJ1-1, reads NAGVMQNPRHLVRRRGQEARLRCSPMKGHSHVYWYRQLPEEGLKFMVYLQKENIIDESGMPKERFSAEFPKEGPSILRIQQVVRGDSAAYFCASSPPARAEAFFGQGTRLTVV.

The rearrangement uses TRBV12-5 and TRBJ2-1; tentative D call: TRBD1 (6 bases). The CDR3 contains 17 residues. Germline V gene sequence: CDR1 LGHNT, CDR2 FRNRAP. The V gene lost 1 base and the J gene lost 6 bases, with 19 bases spanning the gap. The CDR3 DNA follows: TGTGCTAGTGGTTTGGAGTTGGACAGCTCCTCCCCCAATGAGCAGTTCTTC. Translated, it gives CASGLELDSSSPNEQFF.

This chain links TRBV4-1 with TRBJ2-1, with TRBD2 identical over 9 bases. Germline CDR1 MGHRA, CDR2 YSYEKL. Trimming at V came to 0 bases and at J to 5 bases, leaving 11 bases not matched to a gene. The CDR3 length is 18 residues. CDR3 DNA: TGCGCCAGCAGCCAAGATCTGCGTCTAGCGGGATTCCACAATGAGCAGTTCTTC. This translates into CASSQDLRLAGFHNEQFF.

This chain links TRBV29-1 with TRBJ2-7, with a possible D match to TRBD2 (6 bases). The germline V gene encodes CDR1 SQVTM and CDR2 ANQGSEA. The ends were cut back, 0 bases at V and 6 bases at J, with 24 bases in the middle. The CDR3 contains 17 residues. This CDR3 is CSVEDLNRGVMRCEQYF. CDR3 DNA: TGCAGCGTTGAAGACTTAAATCGCGGGGTGATGAGGTGCGAGCAGTACTTC.

The chain has TRBV10-1 and TRBJ1-5; no definite D call. Germline V gene sequence: CDR1 WNHNN, CDR2 SYGVQD (reference sequence). This CDR3 is 15 amino acids long. With 2 bases removed from V and 0 bases from J, the gap between germline ends came to 8 bases. The CDR3 region has the DNA TGCGCCAGCAGTGAGCCGAGCACTAGCAATCAGCCCCAGCATTTT. This sequence encodes CASSEPSTSNQPQHF.

V usage is TRBV2 and J usage is TRBJ2-1; 10 bases map to TRBD2. The germline CDR1 and CDR2 sequences are SNHLY and FYNNEI. The CDR3 runs 14 residues. With V trimmed by 7 bases and J by 3 bases, 3 bases remained unmatched. CDR3 in amino acids: CASKLAGHYNEQFF. CDR3 DNA sequence: TGTGCCAGCAAACTAGCGGGACACTACAATGAGCAGTTCTTC.

The rearrangement links TRBV20-1 to TRBJ2-1; D possibly uses TRBD1 or TRBD2 (5 bases each). Germline loops: CDR1 DFQATT, CDR2 SNEGSKA (reference sequence). The CDR3 sequence is 11 residues long. Trimming cost V 6 bases and J 15 bases, with 18 bases left between them. For the CDR3, the DNA is TGCAGTGCCAGGGACGGATTTCGTTGGTTCTTC. This sequence encodes CSARDGFRWFF.

J is TRBJ2-2 and V is TRBV5-1; 14 bases agree with TRBD2. CDR3 length: 18 amino acids. Germline CDR1 and CDR2: SGHRS and YFSETQ. The V segment lost 3 bases and the J segment 4 bases; nucleotides outside the gene matches: 8. As DNA, the CDR3 is TGCGCCAGCAGCTACCGACCGGGACTAGCGGGAGCCACCGGGGAGCTGTTTTTT. Encoded protein: CASSYRPGLAGATGELFF.

The chain uses TRBV27 and TRBJ2-3; no firm D call. The CDR3 runs 16 residues. The germline V gene encodes CDR1 MNHEY and CDR2 SMNVEV (reference sequence). V lost 8 bases and J lost 7, with 25 bases in between. The CDR3 nucleotides read TGTGCCAGCTCCGCCACGACGGGTGTTTTTAGAAATACGCAGTATTTT. The encoded protein is CASSATTGVFRNTQYF.

The chain joins TRBV5-1 to TRBJ2-7; D may correspond to TRBD1 or TRBD2 (5 bases each). This CDR3 has 15 amino acids. The V and J ends lost 0 bases and 5 bases respectively, with 15 bases between them. CDR1 and CDR2 (germline): SGHRS, YFSETQ. The CDR3 DNA follows: TGCGCCAGCAGCTTGGGGGGCCGGGGTTTCGACGAGCAGTACTTC. Its protein product is CASSLGGRGFDEQYF.

The chain carries TRBV7-8 and TRBJ2-2, with 14 positions matching TRBD2. Germline loops: CDR1 SGHVS, CDR2 FQNEAQ. CDR3 length equals 18 residues. V lost 3 bases and J lost 4; bases outside the gene matches: 7. Here the CDR3 DNA reads TGTGCCAGCAGCTTCGCAAGGGGACTAGCGGGAGTCACCGGGGAGCTGTTTTTT. As protein: CASSFARGLAGVTGELFF.

The chain has TRBV28 and TRBJ1-4, with a possible D match to TRBD1 (5 bases). CDR3 length: 14 residues. Per the germline V gene, CDR1 is MDHEN and CDR2 is SYDVKM. With 7 bases removed from V and 3 bases from J, the gap between germline ends came to 12 bases. CDR3 sequence reads: CASTHGGANEKLFF. In DNA, the CDR3 is TGTGCCAGCACTCACGGAGGGGCTAATGAAAAACTGTTTTTT.

The chain uses TRBV7-2 and TRBJ2-5; perhaps TRBD1 as D (5 bases). The J call could be wrong; TRBJ2-7 is a better fit for the DNA end. This CDR3 is 15 amino acids long. Germline CDR1 is SGHTA and CDR2 is FQGNSA. The CDR3 here is CASSSTGKRGYEQYF. DNA for the CDR3: TGTGCCAGCTCCTCCACGGGCAAAAGGGGCTACGAGCAGTACTTC.

This clone was counted once. The CDR3 loop reads CASSLTNTDTQYF. CDR3 nucleotides: TGTGCCAGCAGCTTAACAAACACAGATACGCAGTATTTT. V gene TRBV7-9 combines with J gene TRBJ2-3, with D unresolved. Germline V lookup: CDR1 SEHNR, CDR2 FQNEAQ (reference sequence). The CDR3 has 13 amino acids. The V gene lost 2 bases and the J gene lost 2 bases, with 5 bases spanning the gap. The variable domain in full, with the rest retrieved from reference TRBV7-9 and TRBJ2-3, is DTGVSQNPRHKITKRGQNVTFRCDPISEHNRLYWYRQTLGQGPEFLTYFQNEAQLEKSRLLSDRFSAERPKGSFSTLEIQRTEQGDSAMYLCASSLTNTDTQYFGPGTRLTVL.